This record concerns one T cell receptor (beta chain) sequence. Antigen unknown. As to treatment: approximately 11-day PBMC culture with coronavirus spike peptide pools or control peptides (ViraFEST assay). The ViraFEST method relied on peptide pools to expand antigen-specific T cells, followed by TCR sequencing. The Oncomine TCR Beta short-read assay generated sequence data from the DNA of cultured CD4+ T cells. Extraction of genomic DNA was performed on cultured CD4+ T cells. TCRdb passed the PCR reads through MiXCR, listing each CDR3 protein once. In the table there are around 10,000 distinct CDR3 sequences, approximately 69% of which are singletons. This specimen comes from a study of vaccination and CD4 T cells after COVID-19. In the study overall: Post-COVID draws came a median approximately 100 days after diagnosis (range 35 to 161).

The CDR3 covers 14 residues. Germline V gene data show CDR1 as MNHEY and CDR2 as SMNVEV (reference sequence). V lost 6 bases, J lost 5 bases, and 16 bases lay in between. This receptor was taken from a human donor who had recovered from COVID-19. The sequencing sample was made of CD4+ T cells from blood, cultured in vitro. The chain recombines TRBV27 with TRBJ1-2; perhaps TRBD1 as D (5 bases). Here the CDR3 DNA reads TGTGCCAGCAGGGGGGGAGGTTTGGGATATGGCTACACCTTC. Its translation is CASRGGGLGYGYTF.